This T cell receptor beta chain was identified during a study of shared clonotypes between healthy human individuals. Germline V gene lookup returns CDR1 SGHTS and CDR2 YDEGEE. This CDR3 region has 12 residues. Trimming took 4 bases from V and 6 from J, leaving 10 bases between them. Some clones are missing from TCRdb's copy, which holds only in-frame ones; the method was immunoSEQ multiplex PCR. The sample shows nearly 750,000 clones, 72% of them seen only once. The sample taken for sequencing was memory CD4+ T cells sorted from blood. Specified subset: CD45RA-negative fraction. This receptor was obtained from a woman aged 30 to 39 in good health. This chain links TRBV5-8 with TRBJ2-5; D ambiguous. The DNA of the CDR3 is TGTGCCAGCAGCAGCCCAGATAAGACCCAGTACTTC. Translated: CASSSPDKTQYF.